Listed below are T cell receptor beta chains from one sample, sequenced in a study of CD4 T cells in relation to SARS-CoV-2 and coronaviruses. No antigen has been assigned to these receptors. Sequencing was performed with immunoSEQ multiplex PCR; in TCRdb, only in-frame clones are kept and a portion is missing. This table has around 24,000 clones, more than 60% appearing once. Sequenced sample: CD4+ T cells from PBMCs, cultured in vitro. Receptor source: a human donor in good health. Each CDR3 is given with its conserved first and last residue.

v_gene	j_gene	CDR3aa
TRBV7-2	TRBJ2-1	CASSQFVGPGGEQFF
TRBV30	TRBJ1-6	CAWSTGRDSPLHF
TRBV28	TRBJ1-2	CASSSSGMSYGYTF
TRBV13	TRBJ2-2	CASSLRTASNTGELFF
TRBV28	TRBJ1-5	CASSPVIIGYSNQPQHF
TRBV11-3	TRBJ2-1	CASSLAVWGGYNEQFF
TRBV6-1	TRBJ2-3	CASSDLSGRKADTQYF
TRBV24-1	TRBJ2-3	CATSDSPDTDTQYF
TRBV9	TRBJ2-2	CASSITLGGVGELFF
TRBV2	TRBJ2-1	CASSGLAEYNEQFF
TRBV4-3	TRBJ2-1	CASSQDGHIRAPNEQFF
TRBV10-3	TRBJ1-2	CAISESRGAAGYTF
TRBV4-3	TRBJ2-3	CASSQADSSTDTQYF
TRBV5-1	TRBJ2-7	CASSLLPTGIYEQYF
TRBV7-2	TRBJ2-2	CASSLARGLNTGELFF
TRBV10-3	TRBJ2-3	CAISEPEVRGKGDTQYF
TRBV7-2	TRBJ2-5	CASSLGAGLETQYF
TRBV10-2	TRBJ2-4	CASSEGRLAYF
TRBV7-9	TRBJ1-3	CASSFGSAGNTIYF
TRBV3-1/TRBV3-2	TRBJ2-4	CASSSRSPGPTVGNIQYF
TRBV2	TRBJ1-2	CASSGDSDYGYTF
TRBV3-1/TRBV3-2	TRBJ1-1	CASSQDWTAREAFF
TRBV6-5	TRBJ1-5	CASSYAGVSNQPQHF
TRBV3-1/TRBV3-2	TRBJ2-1	CASSQGTRVGGEQFF
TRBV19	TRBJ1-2	CASSIGQPGGGYTF
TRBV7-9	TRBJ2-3	CASSHNPGGLTDTQYF
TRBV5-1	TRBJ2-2	CASRGQDLTTGELFF
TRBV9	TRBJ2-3	CASSVAGLAGGITDTQYF
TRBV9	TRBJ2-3	CASSPTGGTSDTQYF
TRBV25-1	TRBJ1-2	CASSAPRPYGYTF
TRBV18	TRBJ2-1	CASSPPPDNEQFF
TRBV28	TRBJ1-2	CASSPTTGGLPGYTF
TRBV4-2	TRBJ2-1	CASSPRGSGAYNEQFF
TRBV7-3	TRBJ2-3	CASSPGTSGRARLTDTQYF
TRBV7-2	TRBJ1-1	CASSLSTTGNTEAFF
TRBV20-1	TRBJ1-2	CSASGRLGGYTF
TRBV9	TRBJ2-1	CASRRGGGAGNEQFF
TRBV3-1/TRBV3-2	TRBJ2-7	CASSQDRGSGAAYEQYF
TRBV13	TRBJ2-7	CASSLGLRTGYEQYF
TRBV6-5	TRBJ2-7	CASSYRASGRYEQYF
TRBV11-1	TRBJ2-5	CASSLGRGGETQYF
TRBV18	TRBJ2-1	CASSPGPSGSQFF
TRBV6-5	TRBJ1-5	CASSSKGNQPQHF
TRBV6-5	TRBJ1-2	CASGKQGIGYGYTF
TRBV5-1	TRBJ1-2	CASSLGPLGATNYGYTF
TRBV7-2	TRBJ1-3	CASSLSSGVAGNTIYF
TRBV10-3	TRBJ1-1	CAISARQGTNTEAFF
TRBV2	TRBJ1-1	CASKGQLNTEAFF
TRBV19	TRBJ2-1	CASSGWVGGANNEQFF
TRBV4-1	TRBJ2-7	CATSPRVSLESYEQYF
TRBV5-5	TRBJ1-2	CASSLEDISYGYTF
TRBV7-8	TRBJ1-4	CASSPSPGIFPNEKLFF
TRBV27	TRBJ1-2	CASRGGGRYGYTF
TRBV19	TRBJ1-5	CASSTTGGKQPQHF
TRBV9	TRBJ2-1	CASSGGQGNEQFF
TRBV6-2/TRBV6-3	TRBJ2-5	CASSYITSGRGETQYF